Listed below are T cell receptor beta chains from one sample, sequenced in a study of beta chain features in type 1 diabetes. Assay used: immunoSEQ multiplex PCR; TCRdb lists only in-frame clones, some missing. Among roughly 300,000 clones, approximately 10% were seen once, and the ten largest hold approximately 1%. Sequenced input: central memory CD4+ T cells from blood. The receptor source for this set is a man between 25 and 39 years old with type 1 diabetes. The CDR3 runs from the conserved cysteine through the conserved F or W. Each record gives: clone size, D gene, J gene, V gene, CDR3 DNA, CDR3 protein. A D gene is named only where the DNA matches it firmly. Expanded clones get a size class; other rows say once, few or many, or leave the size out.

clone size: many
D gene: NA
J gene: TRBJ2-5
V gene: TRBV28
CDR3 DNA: TGTGCCAGCACGAAGACAGGACGCAAGCAGGAGACCCAGTACTTC
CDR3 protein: CASTKTGRKQETQYF

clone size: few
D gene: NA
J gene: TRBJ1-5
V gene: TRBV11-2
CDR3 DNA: TGTGCCAGCAGCTTACAGGGGAAGAATCAGCCCCAGCATTTT
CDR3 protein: CASSLQGKNQPQHF

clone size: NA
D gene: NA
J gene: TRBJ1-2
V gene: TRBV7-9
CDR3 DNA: TGTGCCAGCAGCGACTTGGGGGGGTACTATGGCTACACCTTC
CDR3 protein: CASSDLGGYYGYTF

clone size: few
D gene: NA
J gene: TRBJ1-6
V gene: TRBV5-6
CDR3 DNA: TGTGCCAGCAGCCAAGGTTCAGGGAATTCACCCCTCCACTTT
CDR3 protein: CASSQGSGNSPLHF

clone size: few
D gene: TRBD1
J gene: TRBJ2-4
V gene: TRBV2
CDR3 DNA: TGTGCCAGCAGAATCGGACAGGGAGAGTACTTC
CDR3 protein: CASRIGQGEYF

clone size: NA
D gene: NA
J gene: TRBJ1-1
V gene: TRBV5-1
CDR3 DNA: TGCGCCAGCAGCTTGGACGGATCTCAGGGGACTGAAGCTTTCTTT
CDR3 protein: CASSLDGSQGTEAFF

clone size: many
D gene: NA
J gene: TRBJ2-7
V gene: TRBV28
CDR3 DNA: TGTGCCAGCAGTTTAGGGCCAGGGGCCGACTCCGAGCAGTACTTC
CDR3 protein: CASSLGPGADSEQYF

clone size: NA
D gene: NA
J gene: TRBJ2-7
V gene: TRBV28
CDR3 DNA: TGTGCCAGCGGCCCAGGTGGGAGTCCGTCCTACGAGCAGTACTTC
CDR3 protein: CASGPGGSPSYEQYF

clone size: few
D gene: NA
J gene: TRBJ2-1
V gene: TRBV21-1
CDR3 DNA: TGTGCCAGCAGCAAACCCCGACCCCTAGTTCGGGATGAGCAGTTCTTC
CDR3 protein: CASSKPRPLVRDEQFF

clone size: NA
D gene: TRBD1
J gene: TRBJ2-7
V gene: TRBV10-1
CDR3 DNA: TGCGCCAGCAGTGAAGGGACAGGGGGATACGAGCAGTACTTC
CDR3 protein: CASSEGTGGYEQYF

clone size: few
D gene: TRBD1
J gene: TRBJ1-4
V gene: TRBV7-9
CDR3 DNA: TGTGCCAGCAGCACTACGGGACAGATAAATGAAAAACTGTTTTTT
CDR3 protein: CASSTTGQINEKLFF

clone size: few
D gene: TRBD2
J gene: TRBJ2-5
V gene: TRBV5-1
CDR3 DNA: TGCGCCAGCAGCTTGGAAGTGTCGAGCGGGGCCCAGTACTTC
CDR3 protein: CASSLEVSSGAQYF

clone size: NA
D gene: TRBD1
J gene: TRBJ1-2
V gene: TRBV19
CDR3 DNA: TGTGCCAGTAGCGGACAGGGCCGCTACACCTTC
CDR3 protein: CASSGQGRYTF

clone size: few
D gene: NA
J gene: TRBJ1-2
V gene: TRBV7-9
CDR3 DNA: TGTGCCAGCAGCTTACCGGGGTATGGCTACACCTTC
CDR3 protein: CASSLPGYGYTF

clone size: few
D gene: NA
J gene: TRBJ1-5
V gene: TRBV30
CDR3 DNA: TGTGCCTGGAGTGGTGTCAATCAGCCCCAGCATTTT
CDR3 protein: CAWSGVNQPQHF

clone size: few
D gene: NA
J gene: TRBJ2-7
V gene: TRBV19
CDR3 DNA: TGTGCCAGTAGTACTCAAAGGGTGGGGACCCTATCCTACGAGCAGTACTTC
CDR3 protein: CASSTQRVGTLSYEQYF

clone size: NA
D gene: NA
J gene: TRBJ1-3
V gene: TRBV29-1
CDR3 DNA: TGCAGCATCGGGTACGATCGGGGAAACACCATATATTTT
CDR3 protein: CSIGYDRGNTIYF

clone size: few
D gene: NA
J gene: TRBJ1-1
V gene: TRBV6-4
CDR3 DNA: TGTGCCAGCACTCGGCCCCCCGGAGGCATGAACACTGAAGCTTTCTTT
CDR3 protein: CASTRPPGGMNTEAFF

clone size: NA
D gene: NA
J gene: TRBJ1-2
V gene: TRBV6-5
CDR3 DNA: TGTGCCAGCAGTTACGATTATAACGATGGCTACACCTTC
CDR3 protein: CASSYDYNDGYTF

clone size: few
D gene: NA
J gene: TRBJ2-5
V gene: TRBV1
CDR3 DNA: TGCACCAGCAGCTATCAGGCTTGGGTGTGGGAGACCCAGTACTTC
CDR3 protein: CTSSYQAWVWETQYF

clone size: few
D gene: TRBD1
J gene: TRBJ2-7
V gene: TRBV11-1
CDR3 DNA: TGTGCCAGCAGTTCTATGCCGGGACAGAGGTCCTACGAGCAGTACTTC
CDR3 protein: CASSSMPGQRSYEQYF

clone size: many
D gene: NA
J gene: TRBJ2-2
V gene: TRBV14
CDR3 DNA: TGTGCCAGCAGCCTGCGACTGGCGGACACCGGGGAGCTGTTTTTT
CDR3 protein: CASSLRLADTGELFF

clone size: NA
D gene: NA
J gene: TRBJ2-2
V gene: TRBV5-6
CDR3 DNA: TGTGCCAGCAGCCCCTACGGGGGAGGAACCGGGGAGCTGTTTTTT
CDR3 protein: CASSPYGGGTGELFF

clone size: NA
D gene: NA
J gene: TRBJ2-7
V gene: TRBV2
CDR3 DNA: TGTGCCAGCAGTCGGACGGTACCCTACGAGCAGTACTTC
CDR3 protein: CASSRTVPYEQYF

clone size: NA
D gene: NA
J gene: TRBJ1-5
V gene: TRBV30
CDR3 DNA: TGTGCCTGGAGTGTATCGGGCGCCCTACAGGGACGTCAGCCCCAGCATTTT
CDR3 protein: CAWSVSGALQGRQPQHF

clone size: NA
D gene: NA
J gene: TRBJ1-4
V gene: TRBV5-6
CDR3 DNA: TGTGCCAGCAGCTCCAAGGTGGACGGCTCTTTAGAAAAACTGTTTTTT
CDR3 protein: CASSSKVDGSLEKLFF

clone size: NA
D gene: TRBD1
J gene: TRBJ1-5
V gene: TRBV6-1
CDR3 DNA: TGTGCCAGCTCGGGACAGGGCGGCAATCAGCCCCAGCATTTT
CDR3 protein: CASSGQGGNQPQHF

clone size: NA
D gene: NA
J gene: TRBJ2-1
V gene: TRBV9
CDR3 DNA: TGTGCCAGCAGCGTAGCAGGACAGAGCGATAATGAGCAGTTCTTC
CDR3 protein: CASSVAGQSDNEQFF

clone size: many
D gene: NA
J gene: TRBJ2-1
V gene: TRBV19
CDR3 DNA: TGTGCCAGTAGTCCTCAGGGAGACTCCTACAATGAGCAGTTCTTC
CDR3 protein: CASSPQGDSYNEQFF

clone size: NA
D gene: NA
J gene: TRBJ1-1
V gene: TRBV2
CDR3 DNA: TGTGCCAGCAGTCCAGGGTACACTGAAGCTTTCTTT
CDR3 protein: CASSPGYTEAFF

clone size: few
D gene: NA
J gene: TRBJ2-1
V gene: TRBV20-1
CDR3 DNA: TGCAGTGCTTTACGGGGGAATGAGCAGTTCTTC
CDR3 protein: CSALRGNEQFF

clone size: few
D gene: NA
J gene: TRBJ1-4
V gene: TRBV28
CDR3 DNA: TGTGCCAGCTTGGACGCAACTAATGAAAAACTGTTTTTT
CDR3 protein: CASLDATNEKLFF

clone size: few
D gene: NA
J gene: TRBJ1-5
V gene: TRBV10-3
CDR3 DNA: TGTGCCATCAGCGGGCAGGACGGCAATCAGCCCCAGCATTTT
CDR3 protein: CAISGQDGNQPQHF

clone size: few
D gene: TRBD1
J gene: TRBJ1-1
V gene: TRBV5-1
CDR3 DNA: TGCGCCAGCAGCTTAGGAGGGACAGGGAATGAAGCTTTCTTT
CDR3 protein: CASSLGGTGNEAFF

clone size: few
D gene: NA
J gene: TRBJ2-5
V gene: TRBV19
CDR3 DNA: TGTGCCAGTAGTTTAACATACGCGGGTAAAGAGACCCAGTACTTC
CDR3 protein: CASSLTYAGKETQYF

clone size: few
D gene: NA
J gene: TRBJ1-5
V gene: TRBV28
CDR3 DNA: TGTGCCAGCAGTTTATCTCAGGCAGGGCAGCCCCAGCATTTT
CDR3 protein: CASSLSQAGQPQHF

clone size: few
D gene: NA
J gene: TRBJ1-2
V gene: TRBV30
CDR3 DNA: TGTGCCTGGAGTGTTACCGGGAGCCAGGGAGACTATGGCTACACCTTC
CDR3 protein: CAWSVTGSQGDYGYTF

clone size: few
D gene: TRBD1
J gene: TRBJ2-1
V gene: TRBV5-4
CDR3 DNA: TGTGCCAGCAGCTTGGGTCCTCCGGGACAGGGGTTCGATGAGCAGTTCTTC
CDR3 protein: CASSLGPPGQGFDEQFF

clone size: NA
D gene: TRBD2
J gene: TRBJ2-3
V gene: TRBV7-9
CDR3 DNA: TGTGCCAGCAGCCCTACTAGCGGGGGGAGTGTAGATACGCAGTATTTT
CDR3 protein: CASSPTSGGSVDTQYF

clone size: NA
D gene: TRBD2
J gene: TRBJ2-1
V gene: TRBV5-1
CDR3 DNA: TGCGCCAGCAGCTTAGCTCTAGCGGGGACTATGGATGAGCAGTTCTTC
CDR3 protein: CASSLALAGTMDEQFF

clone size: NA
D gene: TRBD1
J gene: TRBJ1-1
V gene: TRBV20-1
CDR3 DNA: TGCAGTGCGGGGACAGGGAGCAAAGCTTTCTTT
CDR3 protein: CSAGTGSKAFF

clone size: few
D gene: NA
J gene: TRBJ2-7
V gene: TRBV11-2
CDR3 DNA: TGTGCCAGCAGCTTCCCCGGAGGAGGGCGCGAGCAGTACTTC
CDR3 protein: CASSFPGGGREQYF

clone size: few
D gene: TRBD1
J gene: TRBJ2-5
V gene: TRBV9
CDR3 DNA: TGTGCCAGCAGCTTAACCGGGACAGCATACCAAGAGACCCAGTACTTC
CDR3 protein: CASSLTGTAYQETQYF

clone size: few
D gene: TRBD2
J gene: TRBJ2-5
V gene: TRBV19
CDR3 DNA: TGTGCCAGTAGGGAGCGGGGGGGCGGCGAGACCCAGTACTTC
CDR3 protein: CASRERGGGETQYF

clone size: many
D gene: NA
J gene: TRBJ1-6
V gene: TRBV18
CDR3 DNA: TGTGCCAGCTCACCACAAGAAACGAGGGATTCACCCCTCCACTTT
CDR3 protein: CASSPQETRDSPLHF

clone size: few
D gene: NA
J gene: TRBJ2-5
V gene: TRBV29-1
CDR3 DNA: TGCAGCGTCACCTGGCGGCAGGCGGCAGGGGAGACCCAGTACTTC
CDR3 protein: CSVTWRQAAGETQYF